Shown below are 16 T cell receptor beta chains from a single sample sequenced in a study of untreated major depressive disorder. Sequencing was performed with immunoSEQ multiplex PCR; in TCRdb, only in-frame clones are kept and a portion is missing. Here the sample spans about 20,000 clones, roughly 86% being singletons. Sequenced sample: CD4+ T cells from PBMCs. The source is a woman aged 25 to 39 in good health.

The gene calls are TRBV9 and TRBJ1-1; D perhaps matches TRBD1 (6 bases). The V gene's germline CDR1 is SGDLS and CDR2 YYNGEE. Trimming took off 1 base at V and 2 bases at J, with 18 bases between the two ends. This CDR3 has 17 amino acids. The CDR3 DNA reads TGTGCCAGCAGCGTATTATCGGGGGGCCGCCTAAACACTGAAGCTTTCTTT. It codes for CASSVLSGGRLNTEAFF.

J is TRBJ1-1 and V is TRBV27, with TRBD1 matching 8 bases. Germline V gene data show CDR1 as MNHEY and CDR2 as SMNVEV (reference sequence). This CDR3 region has 14 residues. The trim removed 2 bases at V and 5 bases at J, leaving 4 bases unmatched. The chain's CDR3 is CASSLDRGRTEAFF. CDR3 DNA sequence: TGTGCCAGCAGTTTAGACAGGGGAAGGACTGAAGCTTTCTTT.

The chain combines TRBV9 with TRBJ1-5; D is unclear. With 0 bases removed from V and 0 bases from J, the gap between germline ends came to 13 bases. This CDR3 has 17 amino acids. CDR1 SGDLS and CDR2 YYNGEE come from the germline V gene. The CDR3 here is CASSVAERPNSNQPQHF. As DNA, the CDR3 is TGTGCCAGCAGCGTAGCTGAACGGCCTAATAGCAATCAGCCCCAGCATTTT.

This clone was counted only a few times. The V call is TRBV14, the J call TRBJ2-7, with 7 bases lining up with TRBD2. The germline V gene encodes CDR1 SGHDN and CDR2 FVKESK. V trimming: 4 bases; J trimming: 6 bases; junction bases outside the gene matches: 3. There are 12 residues in the CDR3. The DNA of the CDR3 is TGTGCCAGCAGCCGGGAGGGAGGCGAGCAGTACTTC. This codes for CASSREGGEQYF.

The V gene is TRBV6-5, the J gene TRBJ1-2, with D perhaps TRBD1 (5 bases). V was trimmed by 10 bases and J by 5 bases, leaving 23 bases between them. The germline V gene has CDR1 MNHEY and CDR2 SVGAGI. The CDR3 spans 15 residues. The CDR3 spells CATAQGQDKGYGYTF. The CDR3 nucleotides read TGTGCCACCGCCCAAGGGCAGGACAAAGGGTATGGCTACACCTTC.

The J gene is TRBJ1-2, the V gene TRBV30, with 8 bases lining up with TRBD1. Per germline, CDR1 GTSNPN and CDR2 SVGIG (reference sequence). CDR3 length: 15 residues. V shed 3 bases and J 5 bases; nucleotides not matched to a gene: 11. The chain's CDR3 is CAWSPQDRELYGYTF. The CDR3 region has the DNA TGTGCCTGGAGCCCTCAGGACAGGGAACTTTATGGCTACACCTTC.

The chain joins TRBV5-6 to TRBJ1-2; D ambiguous. Germline V gene lookup returns CDR1 SGHDT and CDR2 YYEEEE. V lost 2 bases, J lost 4 bases, and 3 bases lay in between. The CDR3 is 11 amino acids. CDR3 sequence (DNA): TGTGCCAGCAGCTTTGGCTATGGCTACACCTTC. Translated: CASSFGYGYTF.

A single count supports this clone. A junction end diverges from the germline sequence, so it may reflect a read error. The chain recombines TRBV7-7 with TRBJ2-2, with TRBD2 matching over 14 bases. CDR1 SSHAT and CDR2 FNYEAQ come from the germline V gene (reference sequence). The CDR3 totals 15 residues. In nucleotides, the CDR3 is TGTGCTAGCAGCCAGGGACTAGCGGGGGCGAGGGAGCTGTTTTTT. Translated, it gives CASSQGLAGARELFF. Complete variable domain (other parts from reference TRBV7-7 and TRBJ2-2): GAGVSQSPRYKVTKRGQDVTLRCDPISSHATLYWYQQALGQGPEFLTYFNYEAQPDKSGLPSDRFSAERPEGSISTLTIQRTEQRDSAMYRCASSQGLAGARELFFGEGSRLTVL.

A single count supports this clone. The chain employs TRBV4-1 and TRBJ1-5; 9 bases agree with TRBD1. Germline CDR1 is MGHRA and CDR2 is YSYEKL. V dropped 5 bases and J dropped 4; count of bases not matched to a gene: 6. The CDR3 length is 15 residues. DNA for the CDR3: TGCGCCAGCAGCTCTCGGACAGGGGATAATCAGCCCCAGCATTTT. It is translated as CASSSRTGDNQPQHF.

The V call is TRBV21-1, the J call TRBJ1-1. TRBV21-1 is given as a pseudogene. This CDR3 contains 11 residues. The CDR3 is CASSKNLEAFF. The CDR3 DNA sequence: TGTGCCAGCAGCAAAAATCTAGAAGCTTTCTTT.

The chain combines TRBV28 with TRBJ2-5, with 10 bases lining up with TRBD1. Trimming cost V 10 bases and J 5 bases; bases outside gene matches: 7. Germline V gene sequence: CDR1 MDHEN, CDR2 SYDVKM. The CDR3 has 13 residues. The CDR3 sequence is CATRQGAVETQYF. DNA for the CDR3: TGTGCCACCAGACAGGGGGCGGTGGAGACCCAGTACTTC.

This rearrangement joins TRBV6-1 to TRBJ1-5; 8 nucleotides line up with TRBD1. Unmatched junction bases numbered 11, after V lost 6 bases and J lost 7 bases. CDR1 MNHNS and CDR2 SASEGT come from the germline V gene. The CDR3 consists of 15 residues. The CDR3 spells CASSYDRGFGQPQHF. CDR3 in DNA: TGTGCCAGCAGCTACGACAGGGGATTCGGGCAGCCCCAGCATTTT.

J is TRBJ2-7 and V is TRBV9; 7 bases fit TRBD1. With V trimmed by 4 bases and J by 0 bases, 7 bases remained unmatched. Germline loops: CDR1 SGDLS, CDR2 YYNGEE. The CDR3 sequence is 15 residues long. The CDR3 DNA reads as TGTGCCAGCAGCAAACAGGACAGGAGCTCCTACGAGCAGTACTTC. Protein sequence: CASSKQDRSSYEQYF.

This clone was recorded once. The rearrangement links TRBV7-9 to TRBJ2-2; D is possibly TRBD2 (6 bases). The CDR3 is 15 residues long. The ends were cut back, 4 bases at V and 0 bases at J, with 9 bases in the middle. The germline V gene has CDR1 SEHNR and CDR2 FQNEAQ (reference sequence). The CDR3 loop reads CASSSRGANTGELFF. Here the CDR3 DNA reads TGTGCCAGCAGCTCGCGCGGGGCGAACACCGGGGAGCTGTTTTTT.

The chain combines TRBV6-5 with TRBJ2-7; 10 nucleotides line up with TRBD1. The junction had 6 bases not matched to a gene; V was cut back by 6 bases and J by 4 bases. The V gene's germline CDR1 is MNHEY and CDR2 SVGAGI. The CDR3 consists of 14 residues. CDR3: CASSRDRGIYEQYF. In DNA form, the CDR3 reads TGTGCCAGCAGCCGGGACAGGGGAATTTACGAGCAGTACTTC.

The chain employs TRBV14 and TRBJ1-2; 9 nucleotides line up with TRBD1. After removal of 1 base from V and 4 bases from J, the junction contained 10 bases not matched to a gene. There are 17 residues in the CDR3. Looked up from germline, CDR1 is SGHDN and CDR2 is FVKESK. The CDR3, as DNA: TGTGCCAGCAGCCAAGTACAGGGGGCGGGGGCCCTCTATGGCTACACCTTC. It codes for CASSQVQGAGALYGYTF.